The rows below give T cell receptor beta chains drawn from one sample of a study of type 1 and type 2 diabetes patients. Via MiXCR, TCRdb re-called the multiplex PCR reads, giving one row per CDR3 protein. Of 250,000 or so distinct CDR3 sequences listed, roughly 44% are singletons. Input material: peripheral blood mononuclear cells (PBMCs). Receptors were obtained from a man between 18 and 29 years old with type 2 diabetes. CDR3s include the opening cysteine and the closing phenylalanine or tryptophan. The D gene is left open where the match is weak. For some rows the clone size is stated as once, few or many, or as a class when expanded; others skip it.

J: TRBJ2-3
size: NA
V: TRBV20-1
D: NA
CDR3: CSAAFTGTGFGAQYF
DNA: TGCAGTGCTGCCTTTACCGGGACTGGATTCGGGGCGCAGTATTTT

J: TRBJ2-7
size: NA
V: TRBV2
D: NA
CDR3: CASRAGVLYEQYF
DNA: TGTGCCAGCAGAGCCGGAGTTCTCTACGAGCAGTACTTC

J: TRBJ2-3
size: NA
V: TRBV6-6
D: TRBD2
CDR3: CATASGLSTDTQYF
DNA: TGTGCCACGGCTAGCGGCCTTAGCACAGATACGCAGTATTTT

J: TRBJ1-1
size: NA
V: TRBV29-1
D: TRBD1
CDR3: CSVERTGGGTEAFF
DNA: TGCAGCGTTGAACGGACAGGGGGAGGGACTGAAGCTTTCTTT

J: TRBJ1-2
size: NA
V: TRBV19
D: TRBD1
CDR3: CASSTTGVDSSYGYTF
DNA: TGTGCCAGTAGTACAACAGGGGTTGACTCGTCCTATGGCTACACCTTC

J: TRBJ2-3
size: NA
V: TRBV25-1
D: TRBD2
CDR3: CASSDLRGRGIDTQYF
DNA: TGTGCCAGCAGTGATCTCCGAGGGAGGGGAATAGATACGCAGTATTTT

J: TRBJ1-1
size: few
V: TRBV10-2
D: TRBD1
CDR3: CASRVPTGSTEAFF
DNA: TGCGCCAGCAGAGTGCCGACAGGGAGCACTGAAGCTTTCTTT

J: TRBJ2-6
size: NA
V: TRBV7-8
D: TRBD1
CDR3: CASSLGAIRGSGANVLTF
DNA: TGTGCCAGCAGCTTAGGCGCGATCAGGGGGTCTGGGGCCAACGTCCTGACTTTC

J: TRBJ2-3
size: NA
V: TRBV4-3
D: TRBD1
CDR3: CASRPDRGITDTQYF
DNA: TGCGCCAGCAGACCAGACAGGGGGATCACAGATACGCAGTATTTT

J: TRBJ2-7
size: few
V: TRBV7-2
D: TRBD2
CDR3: CASSLFGTSASSYEQYF
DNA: TGTGCCAGCAGCTTATTTGGGACTAGCGCTTCCTCCTACGAGCAGTACTTC

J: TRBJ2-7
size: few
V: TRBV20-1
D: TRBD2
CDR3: CSARLAGGGYEQYF
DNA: TGCAGTGCAAGGCTAGCGGGAGGAGGGTACGAGCAGTACTTC

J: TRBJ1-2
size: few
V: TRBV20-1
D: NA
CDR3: CSASPPGLYGYTF
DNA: TGCAGTGCTAGCCCCCCAGGCCTCTATGGCTACACCTTC

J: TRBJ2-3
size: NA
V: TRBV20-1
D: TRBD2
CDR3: CSASTSEDTDTQYF
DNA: TGCAGTGCTTCGACTAGCGAAGACACAGATACGCAGTATTTT

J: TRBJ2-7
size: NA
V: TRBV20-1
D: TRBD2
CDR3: CSARGLAGGLTTYEQYF
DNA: TGCAGTGCTAGAGGACTAGCGGGGGGACTAACGACCTACGAGCAGTACTTC

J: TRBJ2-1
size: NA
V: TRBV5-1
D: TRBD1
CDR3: CASSLGDRVHEQFF
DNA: TGCGCCAGCAGCTTGGGGGACAGGGTTCATGAGCAGTTCTTC

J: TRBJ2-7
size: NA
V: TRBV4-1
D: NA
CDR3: CASSQVGREQYF
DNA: TGCGCCAGCAGCCAAGTAGGACGCGAGCAGTACTTC

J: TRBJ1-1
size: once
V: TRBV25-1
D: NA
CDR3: CASRASQRTVNTEAFF
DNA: TGTGCCAGCAGGGCTTCCCAGCGGACGGTGAACACTGAAGCTTTCTTT

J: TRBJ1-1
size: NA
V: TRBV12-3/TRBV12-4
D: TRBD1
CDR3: CASTLGQEETEAFF
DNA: TGTGCCAGCACCCTAGGACAGGAGGAGACTGAAGCTTTCTTT

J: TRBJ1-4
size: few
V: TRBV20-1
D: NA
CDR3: CSAGQGFF
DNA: TGCAGTGCTGGCCAGGGGTTTTTT

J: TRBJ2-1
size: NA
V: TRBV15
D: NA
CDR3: CATSREDAYNEQFF
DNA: TGTGCCACCAGCAGGGAGGACGCGTACAATGAGCAGTTCTTC

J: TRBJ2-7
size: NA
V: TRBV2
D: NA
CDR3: CASSMDSDHEQYF
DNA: TGTGCCAGCAGTATGGACTCCGACCACGAGCAGTACTTC

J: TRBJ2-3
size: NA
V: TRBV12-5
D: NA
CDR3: CASGKTADTDTQYF
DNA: TGTGCTAGTGGGAAGACAGCAGACACAGATACGCAGTATTTT

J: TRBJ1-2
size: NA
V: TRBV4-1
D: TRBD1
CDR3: CASSQDQPRQGALGGYTF
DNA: TGCGCCAGCAGCCAAGACCAACCCAGACAGGGGGCGCTGGGTGGCTACACCTTC

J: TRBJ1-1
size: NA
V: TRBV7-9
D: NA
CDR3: CASSPPPMNTEAFF
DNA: TGTGCCAGCAGCCCGCCGCCCATGAACACTGAAGCTTTCTTT

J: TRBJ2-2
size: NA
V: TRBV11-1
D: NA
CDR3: CASSSRGLPNTGELFF
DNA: TGTGCCAGCAGCTCCAGAGGACTACCAAACACCGGGGAGCTGTTTTTT